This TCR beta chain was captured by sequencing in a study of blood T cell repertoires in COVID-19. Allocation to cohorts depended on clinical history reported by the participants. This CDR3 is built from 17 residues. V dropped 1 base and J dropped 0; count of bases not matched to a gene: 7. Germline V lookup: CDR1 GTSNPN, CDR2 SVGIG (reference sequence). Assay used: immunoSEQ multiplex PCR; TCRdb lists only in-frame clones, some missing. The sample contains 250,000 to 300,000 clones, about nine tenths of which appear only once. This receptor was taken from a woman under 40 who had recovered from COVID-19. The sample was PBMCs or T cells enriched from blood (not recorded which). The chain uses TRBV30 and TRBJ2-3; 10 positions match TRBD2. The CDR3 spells CAWSGTSGSPSTDTQYF. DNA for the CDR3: TGTGCCTGGAGTGGGACTAGCGGTTCTCCTAGCACAGATACGCAGTATTTT.